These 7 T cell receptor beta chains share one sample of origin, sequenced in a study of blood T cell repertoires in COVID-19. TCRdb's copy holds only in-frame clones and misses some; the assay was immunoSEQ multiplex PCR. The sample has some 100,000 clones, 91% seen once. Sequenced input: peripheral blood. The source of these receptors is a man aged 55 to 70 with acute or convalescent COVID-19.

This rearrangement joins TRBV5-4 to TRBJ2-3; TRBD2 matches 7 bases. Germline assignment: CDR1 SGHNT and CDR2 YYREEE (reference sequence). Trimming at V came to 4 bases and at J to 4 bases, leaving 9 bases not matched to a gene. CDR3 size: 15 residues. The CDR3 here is CASSPLTSKSDTQYF. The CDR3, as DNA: TGTGCCAGCAGCCCCCTGACTAGCAAATCAGATACGCAGTATTTT.

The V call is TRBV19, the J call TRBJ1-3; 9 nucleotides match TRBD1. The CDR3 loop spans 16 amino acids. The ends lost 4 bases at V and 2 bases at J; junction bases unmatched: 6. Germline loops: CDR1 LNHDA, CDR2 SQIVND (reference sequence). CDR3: CASSTTNRGPGNTIYF. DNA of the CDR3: TGTGCCAGTAGTACTACTAACAGGGGGCCTGGAAACACCATATATTTT.

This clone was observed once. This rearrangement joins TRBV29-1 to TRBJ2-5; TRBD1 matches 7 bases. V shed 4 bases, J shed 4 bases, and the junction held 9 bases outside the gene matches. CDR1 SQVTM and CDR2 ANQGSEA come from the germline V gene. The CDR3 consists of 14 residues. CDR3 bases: TGCAGCGTTGGCCCGACAGGGTGGGGAGAGACCCAGTACTTC. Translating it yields CSVGPTGWGETQYF.

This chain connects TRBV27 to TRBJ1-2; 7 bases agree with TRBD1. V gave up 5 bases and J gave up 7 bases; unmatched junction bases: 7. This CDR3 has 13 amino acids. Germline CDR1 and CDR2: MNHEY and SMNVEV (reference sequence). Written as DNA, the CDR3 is TGTGCCAGCAGTGACCCCGACAGGGTTGGCTACACCTTC. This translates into CASSDPDRVGYTF.

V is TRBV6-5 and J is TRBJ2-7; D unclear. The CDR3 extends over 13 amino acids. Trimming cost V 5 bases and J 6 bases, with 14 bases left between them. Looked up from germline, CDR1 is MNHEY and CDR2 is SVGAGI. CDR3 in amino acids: CASSLQAGREQYV. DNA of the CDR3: TGTGCCAGCAGTCTGCAGGCTGGGCGCGAGCAGTACGTC.

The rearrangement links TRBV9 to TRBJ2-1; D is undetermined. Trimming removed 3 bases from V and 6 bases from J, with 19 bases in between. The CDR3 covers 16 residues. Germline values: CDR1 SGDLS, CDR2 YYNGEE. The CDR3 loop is CASSGKPVASGNEQFF. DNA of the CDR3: TGTGCCAGCAGCGGTAAACCCGTTGCGTCCGGCAATGAGCAGTTCTTC. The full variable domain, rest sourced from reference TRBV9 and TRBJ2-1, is DSGVTQTPKHLITATGQRVTLRCSPRSGDLSVYWYQQSLDQGLQFLIQYYNGEERAKGNILERFSAQQFPDLHSELNLSSLELGDSALYFCASSGKPVASGNEQFFGPGTRLTVL.

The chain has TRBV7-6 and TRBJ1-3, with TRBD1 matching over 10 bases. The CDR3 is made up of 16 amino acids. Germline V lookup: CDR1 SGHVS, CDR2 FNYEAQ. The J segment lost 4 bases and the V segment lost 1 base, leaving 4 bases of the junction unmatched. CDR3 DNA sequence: TGTGCCAGCAGCTTAGAGGACAGGGGGTCGGGAAACACCATATATTTT. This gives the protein CASSLEDRGSGNTIYF.